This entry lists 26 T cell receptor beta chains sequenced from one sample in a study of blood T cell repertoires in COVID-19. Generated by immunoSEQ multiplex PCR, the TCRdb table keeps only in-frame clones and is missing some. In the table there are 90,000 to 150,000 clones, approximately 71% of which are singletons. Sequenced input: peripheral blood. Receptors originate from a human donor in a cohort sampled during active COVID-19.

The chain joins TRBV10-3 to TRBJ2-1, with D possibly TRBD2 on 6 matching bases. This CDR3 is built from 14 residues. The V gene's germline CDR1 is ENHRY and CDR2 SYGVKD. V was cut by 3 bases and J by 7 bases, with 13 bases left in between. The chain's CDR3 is CAISEPLLANEQFF. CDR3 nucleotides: TGTGCCATCAGTGAACCCTTACTAGCTAATGAGCAGTTCTTC.

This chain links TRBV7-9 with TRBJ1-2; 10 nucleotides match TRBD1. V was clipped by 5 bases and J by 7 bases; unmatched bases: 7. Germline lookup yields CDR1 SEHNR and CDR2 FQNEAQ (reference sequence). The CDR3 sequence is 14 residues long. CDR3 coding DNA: TGTGCCAGCAGCAGATTAGACAGGGGGCTTGGCTACACCTTC. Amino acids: CASSRLDRGLGYTF. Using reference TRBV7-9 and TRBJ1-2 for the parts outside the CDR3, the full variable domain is DTGVSQNPRHKITKRGQNVTFRCDPISEHNRLYWYRQTLGQGPEFLTYFQNEAQLEKSRLLSDRFSAERPKGSFSTLEIQRTEQGDSAMYLCASSRLDRGLGYTFGSGTRLTVV.

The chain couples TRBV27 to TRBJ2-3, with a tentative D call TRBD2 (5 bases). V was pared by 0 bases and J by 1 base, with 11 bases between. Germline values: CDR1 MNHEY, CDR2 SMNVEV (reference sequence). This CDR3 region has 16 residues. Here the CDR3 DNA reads TGTGCCAGCAGTTTATCGGGAGCTTGGGGCACAGATACGCAGTATTTT. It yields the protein CASSLSGAWGTDTQYF.

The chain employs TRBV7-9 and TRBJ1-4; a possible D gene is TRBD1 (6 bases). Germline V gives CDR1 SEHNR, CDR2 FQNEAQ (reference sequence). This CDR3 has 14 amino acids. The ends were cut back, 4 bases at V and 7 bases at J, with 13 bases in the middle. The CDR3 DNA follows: TGTGCCAGCAGCTCCGGGGGGCAGGGTGAAAAACTGTTTTTT. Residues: CASSSGGQGEKLFF.

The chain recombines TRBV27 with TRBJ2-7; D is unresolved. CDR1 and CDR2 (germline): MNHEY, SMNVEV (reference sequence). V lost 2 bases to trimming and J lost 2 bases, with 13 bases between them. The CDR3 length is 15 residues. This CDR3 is CASSLMRGSAYEQYF. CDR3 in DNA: TGTGCCAGCAGTTTAATGAGAGGAAGTGCCTACGAGCAGTACTTC.

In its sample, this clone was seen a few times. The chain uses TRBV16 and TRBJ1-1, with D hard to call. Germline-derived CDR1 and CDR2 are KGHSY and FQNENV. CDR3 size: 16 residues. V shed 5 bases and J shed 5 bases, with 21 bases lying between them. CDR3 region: CASSGPHQLPGTEAFF. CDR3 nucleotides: TGTGCCAGCAGCGGACCCCATCAACTCCCGGGGACTGAAGCTTTCTTT.

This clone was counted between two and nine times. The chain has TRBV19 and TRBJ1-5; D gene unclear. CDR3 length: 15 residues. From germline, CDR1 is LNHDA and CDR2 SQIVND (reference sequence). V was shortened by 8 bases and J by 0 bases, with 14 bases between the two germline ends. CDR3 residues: CASQFPGNSNQPQHF. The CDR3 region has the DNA TGTGCCAGTCAATTTCCGGGGAATAGCAATCAGCCCCAGCATTTT.

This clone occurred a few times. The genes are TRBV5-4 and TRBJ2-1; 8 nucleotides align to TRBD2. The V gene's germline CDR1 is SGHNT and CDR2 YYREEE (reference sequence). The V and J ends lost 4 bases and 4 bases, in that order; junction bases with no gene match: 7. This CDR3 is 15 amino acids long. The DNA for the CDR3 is TGTGCCAGCAGCCCAGCGGGGGTAGATTACAATGAGCAGTTCTTC. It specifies CASSPAGVDYNEQFF.

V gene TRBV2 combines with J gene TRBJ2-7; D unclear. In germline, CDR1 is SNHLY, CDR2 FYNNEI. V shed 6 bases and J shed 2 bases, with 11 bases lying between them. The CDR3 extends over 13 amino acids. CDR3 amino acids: CASSRLSPYEQYF. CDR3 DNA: TGTGCCAGCAGCAGACTGTCCCCCTACGAGCAGTACTTC.

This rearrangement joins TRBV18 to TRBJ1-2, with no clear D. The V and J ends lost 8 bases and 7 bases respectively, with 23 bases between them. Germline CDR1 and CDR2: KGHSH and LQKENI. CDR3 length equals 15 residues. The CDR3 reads CASANYEGSIAGYTF. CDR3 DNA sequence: TGTGCCAGCGCGAACTACGAGGGTTCCATTGCTGGCTACACCTTC.

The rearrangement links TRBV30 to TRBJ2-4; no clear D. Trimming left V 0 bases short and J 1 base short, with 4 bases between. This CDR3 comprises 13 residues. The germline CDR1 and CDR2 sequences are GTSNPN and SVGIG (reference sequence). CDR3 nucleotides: TGTGCCTGGAGTGTATCGGCCAAAAACATTCAGTACTTC. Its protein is CAWSVSAKNIQYF.

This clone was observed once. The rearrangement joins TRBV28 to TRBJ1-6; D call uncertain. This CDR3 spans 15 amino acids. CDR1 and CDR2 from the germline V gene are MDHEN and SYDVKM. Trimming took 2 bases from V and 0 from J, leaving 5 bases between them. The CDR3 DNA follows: TGTGCCAGCAGTTTAGAGAGCTCCTATAATTCACCCCTCCACTTT. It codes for CASSLESSYNSPLHF.

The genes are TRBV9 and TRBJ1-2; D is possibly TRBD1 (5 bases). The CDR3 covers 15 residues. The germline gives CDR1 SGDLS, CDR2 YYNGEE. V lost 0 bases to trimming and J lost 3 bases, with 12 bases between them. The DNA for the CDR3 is TGTGCCAGCAGCGTAGCTAAGGGGCCTGACTATGGCTACACCTTC. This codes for CASSVAKGPDYGYTF. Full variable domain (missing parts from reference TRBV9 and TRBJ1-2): DSGVTQTPKHLITATGQRVTLRCSPRSGDLSVYWYQQSLDQGLQFLIQYYNGEERAKGNILERFSAQQFPDLHSELNLSSLELGDSALYFCASSVAKGPDYGYTFGSGTRLTVV.

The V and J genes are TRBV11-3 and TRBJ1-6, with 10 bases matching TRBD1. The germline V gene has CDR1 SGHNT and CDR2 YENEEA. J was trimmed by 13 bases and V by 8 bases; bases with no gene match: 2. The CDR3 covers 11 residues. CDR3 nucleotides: TGTGCCAGCGGGACAGGGGCCCCCCTCCACTTT. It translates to CASGTGAPLHF.

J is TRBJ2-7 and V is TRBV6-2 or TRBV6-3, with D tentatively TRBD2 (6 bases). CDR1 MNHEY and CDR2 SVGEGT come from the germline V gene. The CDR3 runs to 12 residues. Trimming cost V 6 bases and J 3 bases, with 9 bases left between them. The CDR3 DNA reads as TGTGCCAGCAGCCCGGACTACTACGAGCAGTACTTC. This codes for CASSPDYYEQYF.

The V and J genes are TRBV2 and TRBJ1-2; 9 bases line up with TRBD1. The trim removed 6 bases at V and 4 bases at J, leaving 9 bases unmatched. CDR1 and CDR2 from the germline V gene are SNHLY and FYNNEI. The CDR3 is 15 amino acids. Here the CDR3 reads CASSAQGARFYGYTF. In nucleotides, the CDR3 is TGTGCCAGCAGCGCACAGGGGGCCCGCTTCTATGGCTACACCTTC.

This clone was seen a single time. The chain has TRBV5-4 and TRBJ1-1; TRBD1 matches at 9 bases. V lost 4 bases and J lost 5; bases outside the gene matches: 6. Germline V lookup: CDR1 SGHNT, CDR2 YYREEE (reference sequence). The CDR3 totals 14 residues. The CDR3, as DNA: TGTGCCAGCAGCGAGGGGACAGGGATTACTGAAGCTTTCTTT. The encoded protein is CASSEGTGITEAFF. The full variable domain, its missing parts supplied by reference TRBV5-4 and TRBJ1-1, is ETGVTQSPTHLIKTRGQQVTLRCSSQSGHNTVSWYQQALGQGPQFIFQYYREEENGRGNFPPRFSGLQFPNYSSELNVNALELDDSALYLCASSEGTGITEAFFGQGTRLTVV.

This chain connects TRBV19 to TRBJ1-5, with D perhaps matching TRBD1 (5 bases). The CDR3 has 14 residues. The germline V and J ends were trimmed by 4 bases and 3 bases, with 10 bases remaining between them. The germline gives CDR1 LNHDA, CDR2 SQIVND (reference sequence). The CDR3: CASSNRQYNQPQHF. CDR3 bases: TGTGCCAGTAGTAACCGACAGTACAATCAGCCCCAGCATTTT.

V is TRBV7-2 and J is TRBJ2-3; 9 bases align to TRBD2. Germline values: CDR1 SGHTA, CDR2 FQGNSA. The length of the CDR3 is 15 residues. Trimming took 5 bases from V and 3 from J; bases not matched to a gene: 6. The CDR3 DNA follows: TGTGCCAGCAGCACCGGGACTAGCACGACAGATACGCAGTATTTT. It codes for CASSTGTSTTDTQYF.

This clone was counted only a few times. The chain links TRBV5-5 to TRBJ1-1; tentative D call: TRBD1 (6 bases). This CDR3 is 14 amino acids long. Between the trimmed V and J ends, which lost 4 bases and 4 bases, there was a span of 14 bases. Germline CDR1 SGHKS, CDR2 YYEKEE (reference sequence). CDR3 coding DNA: TGTGCCAGCAGCCCGCTCACAGGGTTCACTGAAGCTTTCTTT. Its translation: CASSPLTGFTEAFF.

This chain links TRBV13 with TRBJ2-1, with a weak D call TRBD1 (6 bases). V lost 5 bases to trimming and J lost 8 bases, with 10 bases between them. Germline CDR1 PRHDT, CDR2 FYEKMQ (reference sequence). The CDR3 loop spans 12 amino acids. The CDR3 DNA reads TGTGCCAGCAGCACGCAGGGGTATGAGCAGTTCTTC. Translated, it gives CASSTQGYEQFF. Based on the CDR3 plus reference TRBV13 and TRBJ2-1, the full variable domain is AAGVIQSPRHLIKEKRETATLKCYPIPRHDTVYWYQQGPGQDPQFLISFYEKMQSDKGSIPDRFSAQQFSDYHSELNMSSLELGDSALYFCASSTQGYEQFFGPGTRLTVL.

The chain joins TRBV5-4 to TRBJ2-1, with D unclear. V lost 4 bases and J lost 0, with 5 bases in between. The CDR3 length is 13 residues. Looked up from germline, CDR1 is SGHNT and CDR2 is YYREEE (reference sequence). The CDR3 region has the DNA TGTGCCAGCAGCATGAGCTCCTACAATGAGCAGTTCTTC. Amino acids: CASSMSSYNEQFF.

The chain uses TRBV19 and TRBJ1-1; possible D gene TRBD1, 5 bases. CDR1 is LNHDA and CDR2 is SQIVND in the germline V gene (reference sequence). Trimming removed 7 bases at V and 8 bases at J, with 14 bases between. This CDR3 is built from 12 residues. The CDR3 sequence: CASTTDGGEAFF. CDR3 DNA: TGTGCCAGTACCACGGACGGGGGAGAAGCTTTCTTT. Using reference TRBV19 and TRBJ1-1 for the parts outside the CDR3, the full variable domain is DGGITQSPKYLFRKEGQNVTLSCEQNLNHDAMYWYRQDPGQGLRLIYYSQIVNDFQKGDIAEGYSVSREKKESFPLTVTSAQKNPTAFYLCASTTDGGEAFFGQGTRLTVV.

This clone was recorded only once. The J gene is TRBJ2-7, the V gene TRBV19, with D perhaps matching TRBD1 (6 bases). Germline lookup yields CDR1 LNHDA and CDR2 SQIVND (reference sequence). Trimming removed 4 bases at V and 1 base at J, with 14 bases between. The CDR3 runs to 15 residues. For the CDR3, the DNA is TGTGCCAGTAGTAATCAACAGGGTAAATCCTACGAGCAGTACTTC. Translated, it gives CASSNQQGKSYEQYF.

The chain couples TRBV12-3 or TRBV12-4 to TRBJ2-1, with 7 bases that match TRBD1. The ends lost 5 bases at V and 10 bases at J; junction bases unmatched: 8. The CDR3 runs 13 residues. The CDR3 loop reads CASSPGGQPEQFF. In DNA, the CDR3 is TGTGCCAGCAGTCCAGGGGGACAGCCCGAGCAGTTCTTC.

CDR3 protein: CASRKQEYEQYF. CDR3 nucleotide sequence: TGTGCCAGCAGGAAACAGGAATACGAGCAGTACTTC. The rearrangement joins TRBV2 to TRBJ2-7; TRBD1 might be the D (5 bases). Trimming stripped 6 bases from V and 4 bases from J, with 10 bases between. Germline V lookup: CDR1 SNHLY, CDR2 FYNNEI. CDR3 length equals 12 residues.